One and the same sample provided the 24 T cell receptor beta chains below, sequenced in a study of T cells in Graves' hyperthyroidism and ophthalmopathy. TCR beta CDR3 regions were amplified from RNA. The TCR CDR3 was amplified in a first-round RT-PCR using the HTBI primer set. One entry per CDR3 protein, called by TCRdb with MiXCR from the multiplex PCR reads. Seen here are more than 550,000 distinct CDR3 sequences, approximately 15% observed once, and the top ten hold roughly 16%. The sample taken for sequencing was blood. The origin of the receptors is a man aged 45 to 65 with Graves' hyperthyroidism.

A few counts support this clonotype. The rearrangement uses TRBV5-1 and TRBJ2-1; TRBD2 matches at 7 bases. The CDR3 loop spans 15 amino acids. Unmatched junction bases numbered 8, after V lost 3 bases and J lost 5 bases. Germline V CDR1 and CDR2: SGHRS, YFSETQ. CDR3 sequence (DNA): TGCGCCAGCAGCTCAACGGGAGGCCTTCACAATGAGCAGTTCTTC. Protein sequence: CASSSTGGLHNEQFF.

V usage is TRBV7-8 and J usage is TRBJ2-1; TRBD2 aligns across 10 bases. Trimming took 7 bases from V and 4 from J; bases not matched to a gene: 13. This CDR3 is built from 17 residues. Germline V gene sequence: CDR1 SGHVS, CDR2 FQNEAQ. CDR3 DNA: TGTGCCAGCACCAAATCCCCCGGGACTAGCGAGTACAATGAGCAGTTCTTC. Protein: CASTKSPGTSEYNEQFF.

The CDR3 loop is CASSLLGGGNEAFF. CDR3 sequence (DNA): TGTGCCAGCAGCTTATTGGGAGGGGGCAACGAAGCTTTCTTT. The genes are TRBV7-8 and TRBJ1-1; 7 positions agree with TRBD1. Germline V gene data show CDR1 as SGHVS and CDR2 as FQNEAQ. Trimming took 2 bases from V and 8 from J; bases not matched to a gene: 8. The CDR3 totals 14 residues.

This clonotype showed up many times. The chain links TRBV2 to TRBJ1-2, with a tentative D call TRBD1 (5 bases). With 9 bases removed from V and 3 bases from J, the gap between germline ends came to 14 bases. This CDR3 comprises 13 residues. CDR1 is SNHLY and CDR2 is FYNNEI in the germline V gene. The CDR3: CARTSGTDYGYTF. CDR3 bases: TGTGCCAGAACATCCGGGACCGACTATGGCTACACCTTC.

This clonotype was counted ten times or more. This chain joins TRBV28 and TRBJ2-5; 8 bases fit TRBD2. The CDR3 loop spans 13 amino acids. Unmatched junction bases numbered 5, after V lost 5 bases and J lost 6 bases. CDR1 and CDR2 from the germline V gene are MDHEN and SYDVKM. CDR3 sequence (DNA): TGTGCCAGCAGTCCCGGGACTAGGAAGACCCAGTACTTC. It translates to CASSPGTRKTQYF. The full variable domain, with the rest looked up from reference TRBV28 and TRBJ2-5, is DVKVTQSSRYLVKRTGEKVFLECVQDMDHENMFWYRQDPGLGLRLIYFSYDVKMKEKGDIPEGYSVSREKKERFSLILESASTNQTSMYLCASSPGTRKTQYFGPGTRLLVL.

Many counts were recorded for this clonotype. The chain couples TRBV11-2 to TRBJ2-1; D uncertain. This CDR3 contains 14 residues. V lost 4 bases and J lost 10, with 17 bases in between. Looked up from germline, CDR1 is SGHAT and CDR2 is FQNNGV. CDR3 amino acids: CASSSTNLGGEQFF. For the CDR3, the DNA is TGTGCCAGCAGCTCAACCAACTTAGGTGGCGAGCAGTTCTTC.

The CDR3 loop is CASSIGTGFGGYTF. The CDR3 DNA reads TGTGCCAGCAGCATCGGGACAGGGTTTGGTGGCTACACCTTC. This chain connects TRBV7-9 to TRBJ1-2, with TRBD1 identical over 9 bases. The CDR3 spans 14 residues. The V segment lost 5 bases and the J segment 7 bases; nucleotides outside the gene matches: 8. Germline-derived CDR1 and CDR2 are SEHNR and FQNEAQ (reference sequence).

This clonotype was recorded a few times. The genes are TRBV4-3 and TRBJ2-7, with 7 bases fitting TRBD1. Per germline, CDR1 LGHNA and CDR2 YSLEER. Germline trimming cut 0 bases from V and 3 bases from J; bases unmatched to any gene: 5. CDR3 length: 15 amino acids. Written as DNA, the CDR3 is TGCGCCAGCAGCCAAGATATGGCAGGGGGCTACGAGCAGTACTTC. It codes for CASSQDMAGGYEQYF.

This clonotype has just a few counts. The chain has TRBV6-5 and TRBJ1-4; no clear D gene. Trimming took off 2 bases at V and 7 bases at J, with 8 bases between the two ends. Germline CDR1 reads MNHEY; CDR2 reads SVGAGI. CDR3 length equals 13 residues. The CDR3: CASSYGSGEKLFF. In DNA form, the CDR3 reads TGTGCCAGCAGTTACGGAAGTGGTGAAAAACTGTTTTTT.

The chain recombines TRBV29-1 with TRBJ2-1; tentative D call: TRBD1 (5 bases). V lost 6 bases and J 4 bases, leaving 16 bases between the germline ends. Looked up from germline, CDR1 is SQVTM and CDR2 is ANQGSEA. The CDR3 is 14 residues long. Here the CDR3 reads CSVTPGRNYNEQFF. CDR3 nucleotides: TGCAGCGTCACGCCAGGGCGGAATTACAATGAGCAGTTCTTC.

This clonotype was picked up many times. This sequence joins TRBV19 and TRBJ1-1, with TRBD1 matching 9 bases. The CDR3 has 14 amino acids. Germline lookup yields CDR1 LNHDA and CDR2 SQIVND (reference sequence). With V trimmed by 3 bases and J by 4 bases, 3 bases remained unmatched. The DNA for the CDR3 is TGTGCCAGTAGTATGGAGGACAGGGGCACTGAAGCTTTCTTT. Amino acids: CASSMEDRGTEAFF.

The J gene is TRBJ1-3, the V gene TRBV28, with D uncertain. Trimming pared 4 bases from V and 2 bases from J, leaving 6 bases between. The CDR3 loop spans 13 amino acids. Germline-derived CDR1 and CDR2 are MDHEN and SYDVKM. Here the CDR3 reads CASSWGTGNTIYF. CDR3 in DNA: TGTGCCAGCAGTTGGGGTACTGGAAACACCATATATTTT.

The genes are TRBV27 and TRBJ2-5; no clear D. Trimming removed 7 bases at V and 4 bases at J, with 19 bases between. The CDR3 totals 15 residues. Germline V gives CDR1 MNHEY, CDR2 SMNVEV (reference sequence). Here the CDR3 reads CASTPSWGTGETQYF. The CDR3 nucleotides read TGTGCCAGCACACCCTCTTGGGGAACTGGAGAGACCCAGTACTTC.

The chain couples TRBV5-1 to TRBJ2-3; D possibly matches TRBD1 or TRBD2 (5 bases each). This CDR3 is 15 amino acids long. In germline, CDR1 is SGHRS, CDR2 YFSETQ. The ends were cut back, 0 bases at V and 4 bases at J, with 12 bases in the middle. CDR3 in amino acids: CASSLGDGRADTQYF. In DNA, the CDR3 is TGCGCCAGCAGCTTGGGGGACGGGCGGGCAGATACGCAGTATTTT.

This clonotype was seen many times. This rearrangement joins TRBV2 to TRBJ1-3; D is undetermined. Germline CDR1 SNHLY, CDR2 FYNNEI. CDR3 length: 15 amino acids. Trimming pared 5 bases from V and 0 bases from J, leaving 11 bases between. DNA for the CDR3: TGTGCCAGCAGTCCCCGCGCCAGCTCTGGAAACACCATATATTTT. Encoded protein: CASSPRASSGNTIYF. The full variable domain, in which reference TRBV2 and TRBJ1-3 provide the parts outside the CDR3, is EPEVTQTPSHQVTQMGQEVILRCVPISNHLYFYWYRQILGQKVEFLVSFYNNEISEKSEIFDDQFSVERPDGSNFTLKIRSTKLEDSAMYFCASSPRASSGNTIYFGEGSWLTVV.

This clonotype was detected many times. V is TRBV2 and J is TRBJ2-3, with 8 bases aligning to TRBD1. Trimming cost V 6 bases and J 2 bases; bases outside gene matches: 7. Looked up from germline, CDR1 is SNHLY and CDR2 is FYNNEI. This CDR3 has 15 amino acids. DNA of the CDR3: TGTGCCAGCAGAACAAGACAGGGGAACACAGATACGCAGTATTTT. Translation: CASRTRQGNTDTQYF.

CDR3 amino acids: CASSDQLLGNQPQHF. Here the CDR3 DNA reads TGTGCCAGCAGCGACCAACTCTTGGGCAATCAGCCCCAGCATTTT. The chain is built from TRBV7-2 and TRBJ1-5; D gene unclear. V was pared by 5 bases and J by 2 bases, with 13 bases between. The CDR3 has 15 amino acids. The germline gives CDR1 SGHTA, CDR2 FQGNSA.

This clonotype has ten or more counts. This chain links TRBV19 with TRBJ2-2; no clear D gene. Germline CDR1 is LNHDA and CDR2 is SQIVND (reference sequence). This CDR3 spans 16 amino acids. V lost 3 bases, J lost 2 bases, and 13 bases lay in between. The CDR3 nucleotides read TGTGCCAGTAGTATGTTCGCAGGCGCAAACACCGGGGAGCTGTTTTTT. This translates into CASSMFAGANTGELFF.

J is TRBJ2-1 and V is TRBV9; 7 bases are shared with TRBD2. The J segment lost 4 bases and the V segment lost 4 bases, leaving 23 bases of the junction unmatched. Germline CDR1 is SGDLS and CDR2 is YYNGEE. The CDR3 extends over 20 amino acids. In DNA, the CDR3 is TGTGCCAGCAGCCCTAAAATTGGACTAGTTGGATCCCGTCCTTACAATGAGCAGTTCTTC. It is translated as CASSPKIGLVGSRPYNEQFF.

This clonotype came up a few times. The genes are TRBV2 and TRBJ1-2; 9 bases agree with TRBD1. Germline V gene sequence: CDR1 SNHLY, CDR2 FYNNEI. The CDR3 is made up of 15 amino acids. The V segment lost 2 bases and the J segment 3 bases; nucleotides outside the gene matches: 4. Here the CDR3 DNA reads TGTGCCAGCAGTGAACTACAGGGGGCATACTATGGCTACACCTTC. It specifies CASSELQGAYYGYTF.

This clonotype was observed at least ten times. This chain connects TRBV20-1 to TRBJ1-2; 9 bases fit TRBD1. Unmatched junction bases numbered 5, after V lost 8 bases and J lost 7 bases. The CDR3 loop spans 11 amino acids. Germline values: CDR1 DFQATT, CDR2 SNEGSKA (reference sequence). The CDR3 coding sequence is TGCAGTACCGGGACAGGGTTTGGCTACACCTTC. Encoded protein: CSTGTGFGYTF.

This clonotype has more than one count but fewer than ten. This chain connects TRBV6-2 or TRBV6-3 to TRBJ2-7, with D perhaps matching TRBD2 (7 bases). Germline V gene lookup returns CDR1 MNHEY and CDR2 SVGEGT. The germline V and J ends were trimmed by 6 bases and 2 bases, with 17 bases remaining between them. This CDR3 spans 15 amino acids. Here the CDR3 reads CASRSVGGGTYEQYF. The CDR3 nucleotides read TGTGCCAGCAGGTCTGTGGGCGGGGGCACCTACGAGCAGTACTTC.

In its sample, this clonotype was seen a few times. The genes are TRBV7-9 and TRBJ2-1; D remains unclear. Trimming stripped 1 base from V and 5 bases from J, with 6 bases between. The CDR3 is made up of 13 amino acids. Germline V gives CDR1 SEHNR, CDR2 FQNEAQ (reference sequence). The CDR3 is CASSLVRNNEQFF. CDR3 sequence (DNA): TGTGCCAGCAGCTTAGTGAGAAACAATGAGCAGTTCTTC.

This clonotype was seen ten or more times. CDR3 coding DNA: TGTGCCAGCAGTTACCAGCTGGGGAGCTCTGGAAACACCATATATTTT. Translation gives CASSYQLGSSGNTIYF. This chain links TRBV28 with TRBJ1-3; no definite D call. Germline values: CDR1 MDHEN, CDR2 SYDVKM. V gave up 4 bases and J gave up 0 bases, with 13 bases separating them. The CDR3 totals 16 residues. The full variable domain, in which reference TRBV28 and TRBJ1-3 provide the parts outside the CDR3, is DVKVTQSSRYLVKRTGEKVFLECVQDMDHENMFWYRQDPGLGLRLIYFSYDVKMKEKGDIPEGYSVSREKKERFSLILESASTNQTSMYLCASSYQLGSSGNTIYFGEGSWLTVV.